The T cell receptor (beta chain) described here comes from a study of T cells in Graves' hyperthyroidism and ophthalmopathy. Researchers amplified the TCR beta CDR3 regions from RNA transcripts. The HTBI primer set drove a first-round RT-PCR of the TCR CDR3. TCRdb reprocessed the multiplex PCR reads via MiXCR and lists one record per CDR3 protein. This table holds approximately 610,000 distinct CDR3 sequences, over 15% found once. CDR1 and CDR2 (germline): LGHDT, YNNKEL (reference sequence). The CDR3 spans 17 residues. Trimming removed 0 bases from V and 3 bases from J; junction bases left unmatched: 8. In this sample, this clonotype turned up many times. Graves' hyperthyroidism was deemed stable given no ophthalmopathy progression within 18 months. Used for diagnoses were clinical symptoms, serum thyroxine and TRAb, thyroid ultrasound and orbital computed tomography.

This sequence joins TRBV3-1 and TRBJ1-2; the match to TRBD1 covers 9 bases. This receptor was identified in a woman between 18 and 29 years old with Graves' hyperthyroidism. Sequencing was done on a sample of blood. CDR3 sequence: CASSQDRAGTGYYGYTF. For the CDR3, the DNA is TGTGCCAGCAGCCAAGATAGGGCCGGGACAGGGTACTATGGCTACACCTTC.